This T cell receptor beta chain comes out of a study of identical twins' blood T cells. Overall study findings and caveats: Top TCRbeta clonotypes were shared more with twin than unrelated donors.

There are a few counts of this clonotype. Its specificity is unknown. In TCRdb, the 5' RACE reads were re-called with MiXCR into one record per CDR3 protein. The table lists hundreds of thousands of distinct CDR3 sequences, around 30% of them singletons. The TCR originated in a woman between 18 and 55 years old in good health. Sequenced material: PBMCs.

CDR3 coding DNA: TGTGCCAGTAGTATAGTTCCGAATTATGGCTACACCTTC. Translation: CASSIVPNYGYTF. The gene calls are TRBV19 and TRBJ1-2; D is ambiguous. The CDR3 extends over 13 amino acids. Germline values: CDR1 LNHDA, CDR2 SQIVND (reference sequence). Trimming removed 1 base from V and 5 bases from J, with 8 bases in between.